Detailed here is one TCR beta chain. The V and J ends lost 4 bases and 1 base, in that order; junction bases with no gene match: 12. This CDR3 spans 17 amino acids. Germline-derived CDR1 and CDR2 are SNHLY and FYNNEI. These data come from a study of identifying expanded T cells in peripheral blood. Collection occurred without any documented infections or immune events in donors. Sequencing used immunoSEQ multiplex PCR; TCRdb keeps in-frame clones, though not all of them. In the table there are around 130,000 clones, about 88% of which are singletons. The sequenced material came from blood. V gene TRBV2 combines with J gene TRBJ2-5, with 7 nucleotides matching TRBD1. This sequence originates from a person between 18 and 75 years old in good health. The CDR3 loop is CASSVLRQGQFQETQYF. DNA of the CDR3: TGTGCCAGCAGTGTTCTCCGACAGGGACAGTTCCAAGAGACCCAGTACTTC.